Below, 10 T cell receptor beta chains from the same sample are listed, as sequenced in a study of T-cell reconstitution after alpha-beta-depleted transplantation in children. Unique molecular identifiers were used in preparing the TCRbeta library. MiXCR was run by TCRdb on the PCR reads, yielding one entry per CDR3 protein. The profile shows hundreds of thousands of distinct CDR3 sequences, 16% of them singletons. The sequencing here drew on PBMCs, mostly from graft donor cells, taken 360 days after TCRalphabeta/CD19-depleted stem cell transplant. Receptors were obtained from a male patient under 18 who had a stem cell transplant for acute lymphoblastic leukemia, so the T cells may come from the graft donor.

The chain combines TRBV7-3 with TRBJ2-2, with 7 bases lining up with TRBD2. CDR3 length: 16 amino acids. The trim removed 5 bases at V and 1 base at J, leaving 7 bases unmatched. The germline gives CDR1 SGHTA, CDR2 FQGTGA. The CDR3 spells CASSKDSSGNTGELFF. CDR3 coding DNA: TGTGCCAGCAGCAAAGACTCTAGCGGGAACACCGGGGAGCTGTTTTTT. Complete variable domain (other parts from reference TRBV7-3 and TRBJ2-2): GAGVSQTPSNKVTEKGKYVELRCDPISGHTALYWYRQSLGQGPEFLIYFQGTGAADDSGLPNDRFFAVRPEGSVSTLKIQRTERGDSAVYLCASSKDSSGNTGELFFGEGSRLTVL.

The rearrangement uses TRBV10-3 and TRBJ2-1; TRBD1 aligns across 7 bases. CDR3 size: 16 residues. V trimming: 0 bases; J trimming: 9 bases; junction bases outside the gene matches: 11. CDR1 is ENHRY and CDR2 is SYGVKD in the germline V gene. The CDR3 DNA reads TGTGCCATCAGTGAGTCGGGTCTAGCAGGGGGTCGTGAGCAGTTCTTC. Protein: CAISESGLAGGREQFF.

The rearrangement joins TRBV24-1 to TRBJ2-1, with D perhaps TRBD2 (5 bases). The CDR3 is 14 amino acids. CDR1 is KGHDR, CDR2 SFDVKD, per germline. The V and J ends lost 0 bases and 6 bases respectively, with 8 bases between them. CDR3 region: CATSDLRGANEQFF. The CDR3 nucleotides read TGTGCCACCAGTGATTTGCGGGGAGCCAATGAGCAGTTCTTC.

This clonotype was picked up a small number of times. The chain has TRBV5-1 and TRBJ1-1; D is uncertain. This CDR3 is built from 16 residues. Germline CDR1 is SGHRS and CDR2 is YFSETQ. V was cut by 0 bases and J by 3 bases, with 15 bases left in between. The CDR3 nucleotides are TGCGCCAGCAGCTTGGAAGAAAGGCCGGCGGACACTGAAGCTTTCTTT. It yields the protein CASSLEERPADTEAFF.

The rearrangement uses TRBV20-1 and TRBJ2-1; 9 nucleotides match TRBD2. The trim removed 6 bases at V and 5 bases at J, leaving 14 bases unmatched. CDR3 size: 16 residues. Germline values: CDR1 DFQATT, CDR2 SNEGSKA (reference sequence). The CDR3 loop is CSAPPRIAGAHNEQFF. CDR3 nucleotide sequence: TGCAGTGCCCCTCCCCGAATAGCGGGAGCCCACAATGAGCAGTTCTTC.

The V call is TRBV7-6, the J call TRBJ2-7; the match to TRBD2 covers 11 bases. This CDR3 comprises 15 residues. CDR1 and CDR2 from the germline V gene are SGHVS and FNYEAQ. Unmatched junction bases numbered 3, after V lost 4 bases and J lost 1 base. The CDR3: CASSWGLADSYEQYF. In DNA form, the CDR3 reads TGTGCCAGCAGCTGGGGACTAGCGGATTCCTACGAGCAGTACTTC.

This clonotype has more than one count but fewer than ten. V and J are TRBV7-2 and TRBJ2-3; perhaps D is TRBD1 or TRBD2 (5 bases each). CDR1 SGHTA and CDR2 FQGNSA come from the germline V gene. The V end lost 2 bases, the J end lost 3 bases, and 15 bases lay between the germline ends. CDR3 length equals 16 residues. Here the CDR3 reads CASSLRQGVRTDTQYF. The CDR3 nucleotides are TGTGCCAGCAGCTTAAGGCAGGGAGTCAGAACAGATACGCAGTATTTT.

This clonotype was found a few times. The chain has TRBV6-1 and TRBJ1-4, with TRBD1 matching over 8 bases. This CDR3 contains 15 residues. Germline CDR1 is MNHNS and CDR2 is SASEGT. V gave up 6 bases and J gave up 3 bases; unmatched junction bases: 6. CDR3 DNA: TGTGCCAGCAGAGACAGGGGTCGAGCTAATGAAAAACTGTTTTTT. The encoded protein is CASRDRGRANEKLFF.

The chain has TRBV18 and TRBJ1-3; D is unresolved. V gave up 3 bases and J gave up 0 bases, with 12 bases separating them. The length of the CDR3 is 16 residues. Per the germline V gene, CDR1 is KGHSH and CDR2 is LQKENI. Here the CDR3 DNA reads TGTGCCAGCTCACCCCGGACGGTTAGCTCTGGAAACACCATATATTTT. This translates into CASSPRTVSSGNTIYF.

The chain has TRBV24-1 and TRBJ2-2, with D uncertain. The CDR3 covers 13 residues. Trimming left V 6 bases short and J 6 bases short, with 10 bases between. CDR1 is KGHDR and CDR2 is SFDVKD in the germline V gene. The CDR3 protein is CATSMRRAGELFF. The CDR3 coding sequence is TGTGCCACCAGTATGAGGAGAGCCGGGGAGCTGTTTTTT.